The next 2 T cell receptor beta chains were all read from a single sample in a study of blood T cell repertoires in COVID-19. Libraries were prepared by immunoSEQ multiplex PCR; TCRdb keeps only in-frame clonotypes and omits some of them. This sample carries some 300,000 clones, approximately 84% of them seen once, and the ten largest clones take about 4.2%. Sequencing was carried out using PBMCs or T cells enriched from blood (not recorded which). The receptors were sampled from a man younger than 45 who had recovered from COVID-19.

The V and J genes are TRBV6-1 and TRBJ2-1; 9 nucleotides align to TRBD1. Germline values: CDR1 MNHNS, CDR2 SASEGT. CDR3 length: 18 residues. V lost 3 bases, J lost 5 bases, and 14 bases stayed unmatched. CDR3 DNA sequence: TGTGCCAGCAGTGACCTCGGACAGGGGCGGTGGGTTGACAATGAGCAGTTCTTC. Translation: CASSDLGQGRWVDNEQFF.

The rearrangement joins TRBV5-8 to TRBJ1-1, with 7 bases that match TRBD1. The CDR3 sequence is 14 residues long. Trimming removed 4 bases from V and 5 bases from J; junction bases left unmatched: 8. CDR1 and CDR2 (germline): SGHTS, YDEGEE. CDR3 region: CASSQKQGWTEAFF. CDR3 DNA sequence: TGTGCCAGCAGCCAAAAACAGGGGTGGACTGAAGCTTTCTTT.